This is a list of T cell receptor beta chains from one sample in a study of early T cells in non-severe SARS-CoV-2 infection. TCRdb re-called the 5' RACE reads through MiXCR, storing one row per CDR3 protein. In the table there are about 27,000 distinct CDR3 sequences, around 3% of which are singletons. Sequencing was performed on whole blood. The receptors originated from an adult who was a healthcare worker with PCR-confirmed SARS-CoV-2 infection or an uninfected control (not recorded which). Both conserved end residues are part of each CDR3. D genes are given only for firm matches. Where a row states a size, it is once, few, many or the class of an expanded clone; other rows omit it.

CDR3aa	CDR3nt	len	abundance	v_gene	j_gene	d_gene
CASRARTDGWETQYF	TGTGCCAGCAGGGCAAGGACGGACGGTTGGGAGACCCAGTACTTC	15	many	TRBV7-6	TRBJ2-5	NA
CAISDEGAARTEAFF	TGTGCCATCAGTGATGAGGGGGCGGCTCGCACTGAAGCTTTCTTT	15	many	TRBV10-3	TRBJ1-1	TRBD1
CASSPLEGQPQHF	TGTGCCAGCTCACCGCTGGAGGGTCAGCCCCAGCATTTT	13	medium-sized	TRBV18	TRBJ1-5	NA
CASSLTDTQYF	TGCGCCAGCAGCCTGACAGATACGCAGTATTTT	11	many	TRBV5-1	TRBJ2-3	NA
CASRDLSTDTQYF	TGTGCCAGCCGGGACTTGAGCACAGATACGCAGTATTTT	13	many	TRBV2	TRBJ2-3	NA
CASSYRDRASGELFF	TGTGCCAGCAGCTACCGGGACAGGGCCTCCGGGGAGCTGTTTTTT	15	many	TRBV7-2	TRBJ2-2	TRBD1
CASSPSRTGRHQPQHF	TGTGCCAGCAGTCCTTCCAGGACAGGACGGCATCAGCCCCAGCATTTT	16	many	TRBV12-3/TRBV12-4	TRBJ1-5	TRBD1
CASSENVGGYTF	TGTGCCAGCAGTGAGAACGTCGGAGGCTACACCTTC	12	many	TRBV25-1	TRBJ1-2	NA
CSASRGGRTDTQYF	TGCAGTGCCTCGCGCGGGGGGCGAACAGATACGCAGTATTTT	14	many	TRBV20-1	TRBJ2-3	TRBD2
CASSLLRGVRDTQYF	TGTGCCAGCAGCTTATTGCGGGGGGTCAGAGATACGCAGTATTTT	15	many	TRBV11-1	TRBJ2-3	TRBD2
CATRKDGNYGYTF	TGTGCCACCAGAAAGGACGGAAACTATGGCTACACCTTC	13	NA	TRBV24-1	TRBJ1-2	NA
CSARATGEDEKLFF	TGCAGTGCTAGGGCGACAGGGGAGGATGAAAAACTGTTTTTT	14	many	TRBV20-1	TRBJ1-4	TRBD1
CASSIRSAGNQPQHF	TGTGCCAGTAGTATTAGATCGGCAGGCAATCAGCCCCAGCATTTT	15	many	TRBV19	TRBJ1-5	NA
CASSSPWEMGTEAFF	TGTGCCAGCAGCTCCCCGTGGGAGATGGGCACTGAAGCTTTCTTT	15	many	TRBV7-9	TRBJ1-1	NA
CASSEGGHTNEQFF	TGCGCCAGCAGTGAGGGGGGGCACACGAATGAGCAGTTCTTC	14	many	TRBV10-1	TRBJ2-1	NA
CASSLSAGGMTQYF	TGTGCCAGCAGCTTATCAGCGGGGGGGATGACCCAGTACTTC	14	many	TRBV7-2	TRBJ2-5	TRBD2
CASSLLGQGSGSDTQYF	TGTGCCAGCAGCCTCCTCGGACAGGGGAGTGGGTCAGATACGCAGTATTTT	17	many	TRBV3-1	TRBJ2-3	TRBD1
CASSATGPNQPQHF	TGTGCCAGCAGCGCAACAGGGCCCAATCAGCCCCAGCATTTT	14	many	TRBV25-1	TRBJ1-5	NA
CASLNFGGLNTGELFF	TGTGCCAGCCTAAATTTTGGGGGGCTAAACACCGGGGAGCTGTTTTTT	16	few	TRBV2	TRBJ2-2	NA
CASSPREAGELFF	TGTGCCAGTAGTCCCAGGGAGGCCGGGGAGCTGTTTTTT	13	medium-sized	TRBV19	TRBJ2-2	NA
CASSTSTTQVEGYTF	TGCGCCAGCAGCACATCAACTACACAGGTAGAAGGCTACACCTTC	15	many	TRBV5-1	TRBJ1-2	NA
CASSLDRGQETQYF	TGTGCCAGCAGCCTAGACAGGGGGCAAGAGACCCAGTACTTC	14	NA	TRBV7-9	TRBJ2-5	TRBD1
CAWSLAGRNEQFF	TGTGCCTGGAGTTTGGCGGGGCGCAATGAGCAGTTCTTC	13	many	TRBV30	TRBJ2-1	NA
CASSFQGTHTQYF	TGTGCCAGCAGCTTCCAGGGCACACATACGCAGTATTTT	13	many	TRBV11-3	TRBJ2-3	NA
CAISESLERITNTGELFF	TGTGCCATCAGTGAGTCGTTGGAGCGAATTACGAACACCGGGGAGCTGTTTTTT	18	many	TRBV10-3	TRBJ2-2	NA
CASSPQGTGISTGELFF	TGTGCCAGCTCACCTCAAGGCACAGGGATATCCACCGGGGAGCTGTTTTTT	17	few	TRBV18	TRBJ2-2	NA
CASSFVTGRSYNEQFF	TGTGCCAGCAGCTTTGTAACAGGGCGCTCCTACAATGAGCAGTTCTTC	16	many	TRBV7-8	TRBJ2-1	NA
CASTPDRGGYTF	TGTGCCAGCACCCCGGACAGGGGAGGCTACACCTTC	12	many	TRBV12-3/TRBV12-4	TRBJ1-2	TRBD1
CASSFSWRTLGGYTF	TGTGCCAGCAGTTTTTCTTGGCGGACACTGGGCGGCTACACCTTC	15	many	TRBV27	TRBJ1-2	NA
CASSQGGDPCYYGYTF	TGTGCCAGCAGCCAAGGCGGGGACCCCTGCTACTATGGCTACACCTTC	16	many	TRBV21-1	TRBJ1-2	NA
CASSPRPMQNTEAFF	TGTGCCAGCAGTCCTAGACCGATGCAGAACACTGAAGCTTTCTTT	15	many	TRBV2	TRBJ1-1	NA
CASSAQGYSGNTIYF	TGTGCCAGCAGCGCTCAGGGGTACTCTGGAAACACCATATATTTT	15	many	TRBV7-3	TRBJ1-3	NA
CASSKLTAGNQPQHF	TGTGCCAGCAGTAAGTTGACAGCGGGCAATCAGCCCCAGCATTTT	15	many	TRBV7-9	TRBJ1-5	NA
CASRPSGVYNEQFF	TGCGCCAGCAGGCCTAGCGGGGTTTACAATGAGCAGTTCTTC	14	many	TRBV4-1	TRBJ2-1	TRBD2
CASSQDFTGIGPQHF	TGCGCCAGCAGCCAAGATTTCACGGGAATCGGCCCCCAGCATTTT	15	many	TRBV4-1	TRBJ1-5	NA
CASTSSQGVDTQYF	TGTGCCAGCACCTCGTCTCAGGGGGTAGATACGCAGTATTTT	14	many	TRBV5-4	TRBJ2-3	TRBD1
CASSSSSGPGNTIYF	TGTGCCAGCAGCTCCTCCTCCGGGCCTGGAAACACCATATATTTT	15	many	TRBV9	TRBJ1-3	NA
CASSLVSGRTGELFF	TGTGCCAGCAGCTTAGTGTCAGGTCGCACCGGGGAGCTGTTTTTT	15	many	TRBV11-2	TRBJ2-2	NA
CASSSDRPNRETQYF	TGCGCCAGCAGCTCGGACAGGCCGAACAGGGAGACCCAGTACTTC	15	many	TRBV5-1	TRBJ2-5	TRBD1
CASSFGPDNTEAFF	TGTGCCAGCAGCTTCGGACCGGATAACACTGAAGCTTTCTTT	14	many	TRBV13	TRBJ1-1	NA
CASHPGLADTQYF	TGTGCCAGCCATCCGGGGCTAGCAGATACGCAGTATTTT	13	few	TRBV7-9	TRBJ2-3	NA
CASSPGPGTDTQYF	TGTGCCAGCAGCCCTGGACCGGGCACAGATACGCAGTATTTT	14	NA	TRBV5-4	TRBJ2-3	NA
CASSPGGRYNQPQHF	TGTGCCAGCAGTCCAGGGGGCCGCTACAATCAGCCCCAGCATTTT	15	many	TRBV6-1	TRBJ1-5	TRBD1
CASSAGPTGGSNYGYTF	TGCGCCAGCAGCGCTGGGCCAACCGGGGGCTCTAACTATGGCTACACCTTC	17	many	TRBV4-1	TRBJ1-2	NA
CASTKQTAEQFF	TGCGCCAGCACGAAACAAACCGCTGAGCAGTTCTTC	12	many	TRBV10-2	TRBJ2-1	NA
CAITGASNTEAFF	TGTGCCATCACCGGGGCTTCGAACACTGAAGCTTTCTTT	13	many	TRBV10-3	TRBJ1-1	NA
CASIGGGNEQFF	TGTGCCAGCATTGGTGGGGGGAATGAGCAGTTCTTC	12	many	TRBV27	TRBJ2-1	NA
CASRSAAGETQYF	TGTGCCAGTAGATCGGCAGCCGGCGAGACCCAGTACTTC	13	many	TRBV19	TRBJ2-5	NA
CATSRDPISSYNEQFF	TGTGCCACCAGCAGAGACCCGATCAGCTCCTACAATGAGCAGTTCTTC	16	many	TRBV15	TRBJ2-1	NA
CASSSLANEQFF	TGTGCCAGCAGCTCATTAGCAAATGAGCAGTTCTTC	12	few	TRBV7-8	TRBJ2-1	NA